This TCR beta chain is from a study of T cell repertoires in cytomegalovirus infection. Via MiXCR, TCRdb re-called the reads, giving one row per CDR3 protein. The table shows hundreds of thousands of distinct CDR3 sequences, with roughly a sixth occurring only once. The V gene end was trimmed by 4 bases and the J gene end by 1 base; junction bases not matched to a gene: 7. Germline CDR1 reads LNHNV; CDR2 reads YYDKDF (reference sequence). The CDR3 is made up of 15 amino acids. Sequenced input: PBMCs. V is TRBV15 and J is TRBJ2-7; 7 bases align to TRBD1. The clonotype originates from a human donor in good health (CMV status not recorded). Some clones in this sample may be carry-over from other donors' samples. CDR3 amino acids: CATSTNRGWSYEQYF. The CDR3 DNA follows: TGTGCCACCAGCACGAACAGGGGTTGGTCCTACGAGCAGTACTTC. Full variable domain (remainder filled in from reference TRBV15 and TRBJ2-7): DAMVIQNPRYQVTQFGKPVTLSCSQTLNHNVMYWYQQKSSQAPKLLFHYYDKDFNNEADTPDNFQSRRPNTSFCFLDIRSPGLGDTAMYLCATSTNRGWSYEQYFGPGTRLTVT.